Presented here are 26 T cell receptor beta chains from one specimen sequenced in a study of T cells after yellow fever vaccination. One entry per CDR3 protein results from TCRdb running MiXCR on the 5' RACE reads. The sample holds hundreds of thousands of distinct CDR3 sequences, around 12% seen once. This sample comprised CD4+ T cells sorted from PBMCs, obtained 15 days after the yellow fever booster vaccination. These TCRs come from a man younger than 30 who received the YFV17D yellow fever vaccine.

The table lists this clonotype with a few counts. The chain joins TRBV6-5 to TRBJ1-3; D remains ambiguous. The germline gives CDR1 MNHEY, CDR2 SVGAGI. This CDR3 is 15 amino acids long. Trimming took 2 bases from V and 0 from J, leaving 8 bases between them. This CDR3 is CASSYDGSSGNTIYF. The CDR3 coding sequence is TGTGCCAGCAGTTACGACGGCTCCTCTGGAAACACCATATATTTT.

This clonotype was seen ten or more times. The chain has TRBV5-5 and TRBJ2-1; the D call may be TRBD1 or TRBD2 (5 bases each). With 2 bases removed from V and 9 bases from J, the gap between germline ends came to 12 bases. The CDR3 covers 13 residues. The germline V gene has CDR1 SGHKS and CDR2 YYEKEE (reference sequence). CDR3 protein: CASSLFEGSEQFF. The DNA of the CDR3 is TGTGCCAGCAGCTTATTCGAGGGGTCTGAGCAGTTCTTC.

A word on this clonotype: This clone may be a read error of a much larger clone one base away. The chain carries TRBV29-1 and TRBJ1-5; a weak D match, TRBD1 (5 bases). The CDR3 contains 12 residues. The germline gives CDR1 SQVTM, CDR2 ANQGSEA. CDR3 in amino acids: CCVGGGNQPQHF. CDR3 sequence (DNA): TGCTGCGTTGGGGGGGGAAATCAGCCCCAGCATTTT. Based on the CDR3 plus reference TRBV29-1 and TRBJ1-5, the full variable domain is SAVISQKPSRDICQRGTSLTIQCQVDSQVTMMFWYRQQPGQSLTLIATANQGSEATYESGFVIDKFPISRPNLTFSTLTVSNMSPEDSSIYLCCVGGGNQPQHFGDGTRLSIL.

The chain is built from TRBV20-1 and TRBJ2-7; TRBD2 matches 7 bases. V was pared by 7 bases and J by 3 bases, with 3 bases of the junction left unmatched. Germline values: CDR1 DFQATT, CDR2 SNEGSKA (reference sequence). The CDR3 loop spans 11 amino acids. CDR3 coding DNA: TGCAGTGGGGAGGGCGACTACGAGCAGTACTTC. This codes for CSGEGDYEQYF.

This clonotype has only a few counts. The chain couples TRBV30 to TRBJ1-1; D gene uncertain. V shed 5 bases and J shed 5 bases, with 9 bases lying between them. Germline V gives CDR1 GTSNPN, CDR2 SVGIG (reference sequence). The CDR3 covers 11 residues. The CDR3 loop reads CAWFTLTEAFF. CDR3 DNA sequence: TGTGCCTGGTTTACACTGACTGAAGCTTTCTTT.

This clonotype was counted a few times. The genes are TRBV29-1 and TRBJ1-2; D gene uncertain. CDR1 and CDR2 (germline): SQVTM, ANQGSEA. This CDR3 has 13 amino acids. Trimming took off 4 bases at V and 3 bases at J, with 12 bases between the two ends. The chain's CDR3 is CSVGLGRDYGYTF. The CDR3 DNA sequence: TGCAGCGTTGGGTTGGGCCGGGACTATGGCTACACCTTC. Using reference TRBV29-1 and TRBJ1-2 for the parts outside the CDR3, the full variable domain is SAVISQKPSRDICQRGTSLTIQCQVDSQVTMMFWYRQQPGQSLTLIATANQGSEATYESGFVIDKFPISRPNLTFSTLTVSNMSPEDSSIYLCSVGLGRDYGYTFGSGTRLTVV.

This clonotype was counted only a few times. Here the CDR3 DNA reads TGTGCCAGCAGGCCGGTAGGGGGCCTGAACACCGGGGAGCTGTTTTTT. Its translation is CASRPVGGLNTGELFF. The chain recombines TRBV7-8 with TRBJ2-2; 7 bases line up with TRBD1. Unmatched junction bases numbered 8, after V lost 6 bases and J lost 1 base. There are 16 residues in the CDR3. In germline, CDR1 is SGHVS, CDR2 FQNEAQ.

About this clonotype: Its ends do not fully match the called genes, so a read error is possible. The chain uses TRBV20-1 and TRBJ1-5; D is perhaps TRBD1 (5 bases). Germline V gene data show CDR1 as DFQATT and CDR2 as SNEGSKA (reference sequence). The CDR3 loop spans 15 amino acids. The CDR3 spells CSAREGGYFNRPQHF. In nucleotides, the CDR3 is TGCAGTGCTAGAGAGGGGGGGTACTTCAATCGGCCCCAGCATTTT.

This clonotype was detected a few times. The chain joins TRBV18 to TRBJ1-4, with D hard to call. Germline-derived CDR1 and CDR2 are KGHSH and LQKENI. This CDR3 is built from 15 residues. The germline V and J ends were trimmed by 6 bases and 0 bases, with 11 bases remaining between them. CDR3 residues: CASSREGTTNEKLFF. The DNA of the CDR3 is TGTGCCAGCTCTCGGGAGGGAACAACTAATGAAAAACTGTTTTTT.

A few counts support this clonotype. The V and J genes are TRBV5-4 and TRBJ2-3; D might be TRBD2 (6 bases). The V and J ends lost 1 base and 4 bases respectively, with 10 bases between them. CDR3 length: 14 residues. Germline CDR1 and CDR2: SGHNT and YYREEE (reference sequence). The CDR3, as DNA: TGTGCCAGCAGCTTGACTAGCCCCCCAGATACGCAGTATTTT. Translation gives CASSLTSPPDTQYF.

This clonotype was picked up a small number of times. The gene calls are TRBV4-1 and TRBJ2-5; the match to TRBD2 covers 11 bases. Trimming cost V 1 base and J 5 bases; bases outside gene matches: 9. This CDR3 contains 17 residues. The germline CDR1 and CDR2 sequences are MGHRA and YSYEKL. DNA of the CDR3: TGCGCCAGCAGCCAAGTGATTGTAGCGGGGGGGTGGGAGACCCAGTACTTC. Amino acid sequence: CASSQVIVAGGWETQYF.

This clonotype was seen only a few times. The CDR3 protein is CASSSPAGNTDTQYF. DNA for the CDR3: TGTGCCAGCAGTTCTCCGGCGGGGAACACAGATACGCAGTATTTT. The chain recombines TRBV27 with TRBJ2-3; the D gene is possibly TRBD2 (6 bases). The germline CDR1 and CDR2 sequences are MNHEY and SMNVEV (reference sequence). The V gene lost 4 bases and the J gene lost 2 bases, with 13 bases spanning the gap. This CDR3 has 15 amino acids.

This clonotype was seen more than once but under ten times. J is TRBJ1-6 and V is TRBV7-2, with D possibly TRBD1 on 5 matching bases. Trimming removed 11 bases at V and 5 bases at J, with 13 bases between. CDR3 length equals 13 residues. CDR1 and CDR2 (germline): SGHTA, FQGNSA. In nucleotides, the CDR3 is TGTGCCGGGAGAGGGGTCAATAATTCACCCCTCCACTTT. This sequence encodes CAGRGVNNSPLHF.

This clonotype was observed at least ten times. The rearrangement links TRBV6-5 to TRBJ2-3, with 11 positions matching TRBD1. In germline, CDR1 is MNHEY, CDR2 SVGAGI. The trim removed 6 bases at V and 4 bases at J, leaving 6 bases unmatched. The CDR3 length is 15 residues. CDR3 in DNA: TGTGCCAGCAGCCCAAGGGACAGGGGGTCAGATACGCAGTATTTT. This translates into CASSPRDRGSDTQYF.

The V gene is TRBV20-1, the J gene TRBJ2-3; 9 nucleotides align to TRBD1. V lost 5 bases and J lost 5; bases outside the gene matches: 11. The CDR3 has 15 amino acids. Looked up from germline, CDR1 is DFQATT and CDR2 is SNEGSKA (reference sequence). CDR3 in DNA: TGCAGTGCTCGATTATCACAGGGGGCTGGAGATACGCAGTATTTT. Its protein is CSARLSQGAGDTQYF.

Many counts were recorded for this clonotype. This rearrangement joins TRBV5-1 to TRBJ2-5, with D unclear. CDR1 is SGHRS and CDR2 is YFSETQ in the germline V gene. This CDR3 comprises 12 residues. The V and J ends lost 4 bases and 5 bases respectively, with 9 bases between them. The chain's CDR3 is CASSKTRETQYF. CDR3 coding DNA: TGCGCCAGCAGCAAGACCCGTGAGACCCAGTACTTC.

The chain links TRBV10-1 to TRBJ2-3, with D perhaps matching TRBD1 (6 bases). Trimming left V 2 bases short and J 5 bases short, with 8 bases between. The CDR3 covers 13 residues. Germline V lookup: CDR1 WNHNN, CDR2 SYGVQD (reference sequence). The CDR3 bases are TGCGCCAGCAGTGAGAGGGGGTTAGATACGCAGTATTTT. It codes for CASSERGLDTQYF.

This chain connects TRBV2 to TRBJ2-3, with no clear D. V was cut by 5 bases and J by 3 bases, with 6 bases left in between. Germline V CDR1 and CDR2: SNHLY, FYNNEI. The CDR3 loop spans 12 amino acids. The CDR3 here is CASSTPTDTQYF. Here the CDR3 DNA reads TGTGCCAGCAGTACTCCGACAGATACGCAGTATTTT.

This clonotype was counted at least ten times. V gene TRBV5-1 combines with J gene TRBJ2-1, with 7 bases identical to TRBD2. This CDR3 contains 14 residues. Germline trimming cut 0 bases from V and 6 bases from J; bases unmatched to any gene: 3. The germline V gene encodes CDR1 SGHRS and CDR2 YFSETQ. CDR3 region: CASSLDGGFNEQFF. Here the CDR3 DNA reads TGCGCCAGCAGCTTGGACGGGGGGTTCAATGAGCAGTTCTTC.

The chain joins TRBV2 to TRBJ2-2; unclear D gene. This CDR3 spans 13 amino acids. The V end lost 6 bases, the J end lost 0 bases, and 5 bases lay between the germline ends. Germline lookup yields CDR1 SNHLY and CDR2 FYNNEI. The CDR3: CASRSTNTGELFF. In DNA, the CDR3 is TGTGCCAGCAGATCGACGAACACCGGGGAGCTGTTTTTT.

This clonotype was seen many times. The chain joins TRBV12-3 or TRBV12-4 to TRBJ1-1; D call uncertain. The V end was cut by 4 bases, the J end by 4 bases, with 13 bases between. The CDR3 totals 14 residues. The CDR3 spells CASSWSAMGTEAFF. The CDR3 nucleotides are TGTGCCAGCAGTTGGTCGGCGATGGGCACTGAAGCTTTCTTT.

In its sample, this clonotype was seen a few times. The CDR3 coding sequence is TGCGCCAGCAGCTTGAGAGGGCAGGGGGTTACAGATACGCAGTATTTT. The encoded protein is CASSLRGQGVTDTQYF. The chain combines TRBV5-1 with TRBJ2-3; 7 bases align to TRBD1. The CDR3 runs to 16 residues. CDR1 SGHRS and CDR2 YFSETQ come from the germline V gene. With V trimmed by 1 base and J by 3 bases, 8 bases remained unmatched.

The CDR3 protein is CASSLSPGPNQPQHF. In DNA form, the CDR3 reads TGCGCCAGCAGCTTGAGCCCGGGTCCCAATCAGCCCCAGCATTTT. The chain employs TRBV5-1 and TRBJ1-5; D gene unclear. Trimming took 1 base from V and 3 from J, leaving 11 bases between them. The CDR3 totals 15 residues. CDR1 is SGHRS and CDR2 is YFSETQ in the germline V gene.

The V gene is TRBV6-5, the J gene TRBJ2-6, with 7 nucleotides matching TRBD1. Per germline, CDR1 MNHEY and CDR2 SVGAGI. The CDR3 spans 16 residues. Trimming took 2 bases from V and 2 from J; bases not matched to a gene: 3. CDR3 sequence reads: CASSYLQGAGANVLTF. In DNA form, the CDR3 reads TGTGCCAGCAGTTACCTGCAGGGGGCTGGGGCCAACGTCCTGACTTTC.

V gene TRBV2 combines with J gene TRBJ1-5; 12 positions agree with TRBD1. The length of the CDR3 is 17 residues. CDR1 is SNHLY, CDR2 FYNNEI, per germline. With V trimmed by 1 base and J by 7 bases, 8 bases remained unmatched. The CDR3 loop reads CASSEVGGQGAGQPQHF. The CDR3 region has the DNA TGTGCCAGCAGTGAAGTAGGGGGACAGGGGGCAGGCCAGCCCCAGCATTTT.

The chain employs TRBV20-1 and TRBJ1-2, with 7 bases matching TRBD1. This CDR3 has 14 amino acids. Germline V lookup: CDR1 DFQATT, CDR2 SNEGSKA (reference sequence). Trimming removed 4 bases from V and 5 bases from J; junction bases left unmatched: 10. The CDR3 loop reads CSAIQTGLYYGYTF. In DNA, the CDR3 is TGCAGTGCTATCCAGACAGGGCTTTATTATGGCTACACCTTC.